What follows describes a single TCR beta chain. Its antigen remains unknown. The data derive from a study of Ad26.COV2.S vaccination and SARS-CoV-2 variants. Study overall: In the study, Ad26.COV2.S was injected intramuscularly once, or twice 56 days apart.

As to treatment: some 20 received Ad26.COV2.S at low or high dose, single or two shots; a few received placebo; per-sample allocation not given. At day 63 after the first vaccine or placebo injection, samples were drawn. An adult aged 18-55 years in Boston served as the donor. TCRdb keeps only in-frame clones here, not all; method: immunoSEQ multiplex PCR. The table has 250,000 to 300,000 clones, over 75% seen once; the top ten hold over 2.5%. Notes on the study in general: It is possible that the TCR breadth and depth analyses underestimated the total T cell responses. Breadth measured for non-spike TCRs was similar across vaccine and placebo recipients.

The clonotype was recovered from a person between 18 and 65 years old who received the Ad26.COV2.S COVID-19 vaccine or a placebo. The starting material was peripheral blood, obtained in a trial of Ad26.COV2.S vaccine versus placebo.

The CDR3 bases are TGTGCCAGCACAGACAGGGGGCCCTCCTACGAGCAGTACTTC. This sequence encodes CASTDRGPSYEQYF. The rearrangement uses TRBV6-5 and TRBJ2-7; 10 bases fit TRBD1. The CDR3 has 14 residues. V trimming: 7 bases; J trimming: 0 bases; junction bases outside the gene matches: 3. Germline V gives CDR1 MNHEY, CDR2 SVGAGI.